One sample yielded the 29 T cell receptor beta chains listed below, sequenced in a study of T cells in Graves' hyperthyroidism and ophthalmopathy. Amplification of TCR beta CDR3 regions was performed using RNA transcripts as template. RT-PCR in the first round (using the HTBI primer set) targeted the TCR CDR3. Using its own MiXCR run on the multiplex PCR reads, TCRdb lists one record per CDR3 protein. This sample has some 350,000 distinct CDR3 sequences, with approximately 14% found just once. What was sequenced was blood. These receptors originate from a woman aged 60-75 years with Graves' ophthalmopathy.

This clonotype showed up many times. The chain carries TRBV7-3 and TRBJ2-1, with 9 bases fitting TRBD1. Per germline, CDR1 SGHTA and CDR2 FQGTGA. V trimming: 5 bases; J trimming: 9 bases; junction bases outside the gene matches: 5. This CDR3 has 13 residues. In DNA form, the CDR3 reads TGTGCCAGCAGCCCTCCGACAGGGGGTGAGCAGTTCTTC. Translation: CASSPPTGGEQFF. Together with reference TRBV7-3 and TRBJ2-1, the CDR3 gives the full variable domain: GAGVSQTPSNKVTEKGKYVELRCDPISGHTALYWYRQSLGQGPEFLIYFQGTGAADDSGLPNDRFFAVRPEGSVSTLKIQRTERGDSAVYLCASSPPTGGEQFFGPGTRLTVL.

This clonotype was counted only a few times. The rearrangement links TRBV28 to TRBJ2-7, with D perhaps TRBD1 or TRBD2 (5 bases each). In germline, CDR1 is MDHEN, CDR2 SYDVKM. The CDR3 consists of 14 residues. Trimming removed 6 bases at V and 2 bases at J, with 14 bases between. This chain's CDR3 is CASRGLRGTYEQYF. CDR3 DNA sequence: TGTGCCAGCAGGGGATTGAGGGGCACCTACGAGCAGTACTTC.

This clonotype was picked up many times. J is TRBJ1-5 and V is TRBV11-2; D uncertain. The V gene's germline CDR1 is SGHAT and CDR2 FQNNGV. The germline V and J ends were trimmed by 5 bases and 6 bases, with 11 bases remaining between them. CDR3 length equals 13 residues. The CDR3 here is CASSRAMGQPQHF. CDR3 DNA sequence: TGTGCCAGCAGCAGGGCTATGGGTCAGCCCCAGCATTTT.

The CDR3 bases are TGTGCCAGTAGGGCTAGCGGAGGGACCTACGAGCAGTACTTC. Translated: CASRASGGTYEQYF. The V call is TRBV19, the J call TRBJ2-7, with 7 bases fitting TRBD2. V lost 6 bases to trimming and J lost 2 bases; unmatched junction nucleotides: 7. This CDR3 has 14 residues. Germline lookup yields CDR1 LNHDA and CDR2 SQIVND (reference sequence).

The chain uses TRBV5-6 and TRBJ1-2, with 8 bases aligning to TRBD1. This CDR3 region has 13 residues. J gave up 6 bases and V 4 bases, and 5 bases lay outside the gene matches. Germline CDR1 is SGHDT and CDR2 is YYEEEE. In nucleotides, the CDR3 is TGTGCCAGCAGCCCTACAGGGGGAGATGGCTACACCTTC. This translates into CASSPTGGDGYTF.

The chain couples TRBV18 to TRBJ2-1; D perhaps matches TRBD2 (6 bases). The V gene's germline CDR1 is KGHSH and CDR2 LQKENI. V lost 3 bases and J 7 bases, leaving 16 bases between the germline ends. CDR3 length: 15 amino acids. CDR3 loop: CASSPLVSSGNEQFF. In DNA form, the CDR3 reads TGTGCCAGCTCACCCCTGGTGAGTAGCGGAAATGAGCAGTTCTTC.

The rearrangement joins TRBV28 to TRBJ2-7, with 12 bases fitting TRBD1. This CDR3 contains 16 residues. Germline loops: CDR1 MDHEN, CDR2 SYDVKM. The V segment lost 1 base and the J segment 6 bases; nucleotides outside the gene matches: 7. CDR3 protein: CASSLLGPGQGAEQYF. CDR3 nucleotide sequence: TGTGCCAGCAGTTTATTGGGACCGGGACAGGGGGCCGAGCAGTACTTC.

This clonotype was detected ten times or more. J is TRBJ2-7 and V is TRBV3-1; D unresolved. This CDR3 comprises 14 residues. Germline V gene sequence: CDR1 LGHDT, CDR2 YNNKEL (reference sequence). V was pared by 1 base and J by 6 bases, with 13 bases between. CDR3 DNA: TGTGCCAGCAGCCAAGGGGTGGGCCCGGGCGAGCAGTACTTC. Translation: CASSQGVGPGEQYF.

Many counts were recorded for this clonotype. CDR3 DNA: TGTGCCAGCAGCTCACTAGCGGGAGGTACCTACGAGCAGTACTTC. Residues: CASSSLAGGTYEQYF. This chain connects TRBV7-8 to TRBJ2-7; 12 positions match TRBD2. J was trimmed by 2 bases and V by 4 bases; bases with no gene match: 3. This CDR3 comprises 15 residues. Germline CDR1 SGHVS, CDR2 FQNEAQ.

The rearrangement joins TRBV30 to TRBJ1-6; TRBD1 matches 8 bases. CDR1 and CDR2 (germline): GTSNPN, SVGIG (reference sequence). V was pared by 5 bases and J by 8 bases, with 5 bases of the junction left unmatched. The CDR3 extends over 13 amino acids. This CDR3 reads CAWDQQGDSPLHF. In DNA, the CDR3 is TGTGCCTGGGACCAACAGGGGGATTCACCCCTCCACTTT.

This clonotype was detected ten times or more. The V and J genes are TRBV5-1 and TRBJ2-3; D gene uncertain. This CDR3 spans 15 amino acids. The germline CDR1 and CDR2 sequences are SGHRS and YFSETQ. The germline V and J ends were trimmed by 0 bases and 0 bases, with 8 bases remaining between them. CDR3 amino acids: CASSLEDGSTDTQYF. Here the CDR3 DNA reads TGCGCCAGCAGCTTGGAGGACGGGAGCACAGATACGCAGTATTTT. The full variable domain, rest sourced from reference TRBV5-1 and TRBJ2-3, is KAGVTQTPRYLIKTRGQQVTLSCSPISGHRSVSWYQQTPGQGLQFLFEYFSETQRNKGNFPGRFSGRQFSNSRSEMNVSTLELGDSALYLCASSLEDGSTDTQYFGPGTRLTVL.

This clonotype was picked up a small number of times. This chain links TRBV3-1 with TRBJ2-1, with 7 bases aligning to TRBD2. The CDR3 contains 14 residues. Germline V lookup: CDR1 LGHDT, CDR2 YNNKEL (reference sequence). V lost 0 bases to trimming and J lost 7 bases; unmatched junction nucleotides: 3. CDR3 loop: CASSQERGINEQFF. The CDR3, as DNA: TGTGCCAGCAGCCAAGAGCGGGGGATAAATGAGCAGTTCTTC.

The chain employs TRBV7-9 and TRBJ2-3; D call uncertain. The germline V gene encodes CDR1 SEHNR and CDR2 FQNEAQ (reference sequence). The CDR3 has 13 residues. Between the trimmed V and J ends, which lost 3 bases and 1 base, there was a span of 5 bases. CDR3 in amino acids: CASSFRRTDTQYF. CDR3 in DNA: TGTGCCAGCAGCTTTCGGCGCACAGATACGCAGTATTTT.

This clonotype was seen many times. J is TRBJ2-1 and V is TRBV6-5; 10 bases match TRBD2. V lost 2 bases to trimming and J lost 8 bases; unmatched junction nucleotides: 6. The CDR3 is 15 residues long. Germline V lookup: CDR1 MNHEY, CDR2 SVGAGI. The CDR3 here is CASSYLAGVPHEQFF. CDR3 bases: TGTGCCAGCAGTTACCTAGCGGGAGTACCCCATGAGCAGTTCTTC.

This clonotype has a count of ten or more. The V call is TRBV28, the J call TRBJ1-2; 8 bases align to TRBD1. V lost 6 bases and J lost 8; bases outside the gene matches: 11. There are 14 residues in the CDR3. Germline CDR1 is MDHEN and CDR2 is SYDVKM. The CDR3, as DNA: TGTGCCAGCAGCCTGGACAGGGTAATGAGAGGCTACACCTTC. It encodes CASSLDRVMRGYTF.

This clonotype was recorded a few times. The rearrangement uses TRBV4-1 and TRBJ2-7; 7 bases match TRBD1. CDR1 is MGHRA and CDR2 is YSYEKL in the germline V gene. The CDR3 totals 14 residues. V gave up 2 bases and J gave up 2 bases; unmatched junction bases: 3. CDR3 amino acids: CASSQTDRAYEQYF. The CDR3 DNA reads TGCGCCAGCAGCCAAACCGACAGGGCCTACGAGCAGTACTTC.

The chain recombines TRBV24-1 with TRBJ2-3; D might be TRBD1 (6 bases). The CDR3 length is 16 residues. Trimming shortened V by 1 base and J by 6 bases, and 16 bases separated the two germline ends. Germline V lookup: CDR1 KGHDR, CDR2 SFDVKD. CDR3 in DNA: TGTGCCACCAGTGATTTCGGGCAGGGGCCTAGGGATACGCAGTATTTT. Translation gives CATSDFGQGPRDTQYF.

This clonotype showed up many times. The chain joins TRBV4-1 to TRBJ2-2; 10 bases fit TRBD1. This CDR3 spans 15 amino acids. The V gene end was trimmed by 3 bases and the J gene end by 5 bases; junction bases not matched to a gene: 3. Germline CDR1 and CDR2: MGHRA and YSYEKL. CDR3 loop: CASSQPGQGTGELFF. The CDR3, as DNA: TGCGCCAGCAGCCAGCCGGGACAGGGGACCGGGGAGCTGTTTTTT.

There are a few counts of this clonotype. The chain is built from TRBV20-1 and TRBJ1-5, with 7 positions matching TRBD1. The CDR3 length is 14 residues. Per germline, CDR1 DFQATT and CDR2 SNEGSKA (reference sequence). Unmatched junction bases numbered 8, after V lost 5 bases and J lost 4 bases. The CDR3 loop is CSAPPTGSNQPQHF. CDR3 DNA: TGCAGTGCTCCTCCGACAGGGTCAAATCAGCCCCAGCATTTT.

This clonotype was found many times. CDR3 sequence reads: CASSLAGSTYEQYF. The CDR3 coding sequence is TGCGCCAGCAGCTTGGCAGGATCTACCTACGAGCAGTACTTC. The rearrangement joins TRBV5-1 to TRBJ2-7; the D is unclear. Trimming stripped 0 bases from V and 2 bases from J, with 9 bases between. This CDR3 region has 14 residues. Germline lookup yields CDR1 SGHRS and CDR2 YFSETQ.

This clonotype was recorded once. A read error may produce the germline difference seen at one junction end. V is TRBV11-2 and J is TRBJ2-7, with TRBD1 matching over 9 bases. CDR1 and CDR2 (germline): SGHAT, FQNNGV. The CDR3 length is 15 residues. CDR3 DNA sequence: TGTGCCAGTAGCTTGTCCCGGACAGGGGCATACGAGCAGTACTTC. Translated, it gives CASSLSRTGAYEQYF.

The table lists this clonotype with many counts. The rearrangement links TRBV6-6 to TRBJ1-1; D may be TRBD1 (6 bases). Germline V gives CDR1 MNHNY, CDR2 SVGAGI (reference sequence). With 0 bases removed from V and 5 bases from J, the gap between germline ends came to 16 bases. The CDR3 is 16 amino acids. The CDR3 sequence is CASSYSSTGKWTEAFF. CDR3 bases: TGTGCCAGCAGTTACTCTAGTACAGGGAAGTGGACTGAAGCTTTCTTT.

The rearrangement joins TRBV29-1 to TRBJ2-2; TRBD1 matches at 8 bases. There are 16 residues in the CDR3. V gave up 2 bases and J gave up 4 bases; unmatched junction bases: 9. CDR1 and CDR2 (germline): SQVTM, ANQGSEA. DNA for the CDR3: TGCAGCGTTGAATTACCCGACAGGGGTGGCACCGGGGAGCTGTTTTTT. Translating it yields CSVELPDRGGTGELFF.

This clonotype was observed at least ten times. The chain is built from TRBV6-1 and TRBJ2-1; a weak D match, TRBD2 (5 bases). This CDR3 contains 16 residues. Germline loops: CDR1 MNHNS, CDR2 SASEGT. V was clipped by 1 base and J by 0 bases, with 10 bases between them. DNA for the CDR3: TGTGCCAGCAGTGAAGAGGAGGATCCCTCCTACAATGAGCAGTTCTTC. This gives the protein CASSEEEDPSYNEQFF.

V gene TRBV7-9 combines with J gene TRBJ2-3, with TRBD2 matching over 7 bases. This CDR3 has 15 amino acids. Germline V CDR1 and CDR2: SEHNR, FQNEAQ (reference sequence). With 5 bases clipped from V and 0 bases from J, the junction kept 5 bases outside the gene matches. CDR3 in amino acids: CASSPGEGSTDTQYF. The CDR3 DNA sequence: TGTGCCAGCAGCCCGGGGGAGGGGAGCACAGATACGCAGTATTTT. The complete variable domain, with remaining parts taken from reference TRBV7-9 and TRBJ2-3, reads DTGVSQNPRHKITKRGQNVTFRCDPISEHNRLYWYRQTLGQGPEFLTYFQNEAQLEKSRLLSDRFSAERPKGSFSTLEIQRTEQGDSAMYLCASSPGEGSTDTQYFGPGTRLTVL.

Ten or more counts support this clonotype. The V and J genes are TRBV28 and TRBJ1-5; 10 bases map to TRBD1. CDR3 length: 15 residues. Germline CDR1 and CDR2: MDHEN and SYDVKM. The J segment lost 4 bases and the V segment lost 4 bases, leaving 4 bases of the junction unmatched. CDR3 nucleotide sequence: TGTGCCAGCAGTTCCGGGACAGGGGTTAATCAGCCCCAGCATTTT. This sequence encodes CASSSGTGVNQPQHF. Combining the CDR3 with reference TRBV28 and TRBJ1-5 gives the whole variable domain DVKVTQSSRYLVKRTGEKVFLECVQDMDHENMFWYRQDPGLGLRLIYFSYDVKMKEKGDIPEGYSVSREKKERFSLILESASTNQTSMYLCASSSGTGVNQPQHFGDGTRLSIL.

A few counts support this clonotype. The V call is TRBV11-2, the J call TRBJ2-5, with 8 positions matching TRBD1. Germline V CDR1 and CDR2: SGHAT, FQNNGV. V lost 2 bases to trimming and J lost 1 base; unmatched junction nucleotides: 6. This CDR3 region has 16 residues. The CDR3 sequence: CASSLNARGPQETQYF. DNA of the CDR3: TGTGCCAGCAGCTTAAACGCCAGGGGGCCCCAAGAGACCCAGTACTTC.

This clonotype was observed many times. The chain joins TRBV7-6 to TRBJ1-5; 7 bases align to TRBD1. The CDR3 loop spans 16 amino acids. V lost 1 base, J lost 1 base, and 4 bases stayed unmatched. Germline lookup yields CDR1 SGHVS and CDR2 FNYEAQ. CDR3 coding DNA: TGTGCCAGCAGCTTAGGATCAGGGGGAAGCAATCAGCCCCAGCATTTT. As protein: CASSLGSGGSNQPQHF. Filled out from reference TRBV7-6 and TRBJ1-5, the complete variable domain reads GAGVSQSPRYKVTKRGQDVALRCDPISGHVSLYWYRQALGQGPEFLTYFNYEAQQDKSGLPNDRFSAERPEGSISTLTIQRTEQRDSAMYRCASSLGSGGSNQPQHFGDGTRLSIL.

This clonotype was detected ten times or more. This chain links TRBV12-3 or TRBV12-4 with TRBJ2-3, with D maybe TRBD1 (6 bases). V gave up 8 bases and J gave up 5 bases, with 8 bases separating them. The CDR3 has 11 amino acids. The CDR3 sequence is CASGQIDTQYF. As DNA, the CDR3 is TGTGCCAGCGGACAGATAGATACGCAGTATTTT.